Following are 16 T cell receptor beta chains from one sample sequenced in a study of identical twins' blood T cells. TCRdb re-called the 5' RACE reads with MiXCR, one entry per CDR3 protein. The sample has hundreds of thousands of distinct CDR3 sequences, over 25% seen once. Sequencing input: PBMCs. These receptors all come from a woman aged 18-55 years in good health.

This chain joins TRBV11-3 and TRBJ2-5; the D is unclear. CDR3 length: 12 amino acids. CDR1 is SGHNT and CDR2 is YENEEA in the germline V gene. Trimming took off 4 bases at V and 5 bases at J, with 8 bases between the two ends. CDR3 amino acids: CASSSNDETQYF. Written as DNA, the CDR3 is TGTGCCAGCAGCTCCAACGATGAGACCCAGTACTTC.

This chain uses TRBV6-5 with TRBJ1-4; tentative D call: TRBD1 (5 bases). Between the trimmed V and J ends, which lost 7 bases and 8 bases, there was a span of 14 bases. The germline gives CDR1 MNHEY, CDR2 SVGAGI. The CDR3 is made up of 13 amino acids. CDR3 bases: TGTGCCAGCATGTCGGGGGTAAAGGAAAAACTGTTTTTT. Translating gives CASMSGVKEKLFF.

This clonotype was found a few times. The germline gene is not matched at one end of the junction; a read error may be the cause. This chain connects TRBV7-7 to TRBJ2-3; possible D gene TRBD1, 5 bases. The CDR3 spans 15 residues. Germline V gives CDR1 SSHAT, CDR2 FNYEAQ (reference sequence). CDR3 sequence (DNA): TGTGCTAGCAGCCCCACAGGTTCTAGCACAGATACGCAGTATTTT. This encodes CASSPTGSSTDTQYF.

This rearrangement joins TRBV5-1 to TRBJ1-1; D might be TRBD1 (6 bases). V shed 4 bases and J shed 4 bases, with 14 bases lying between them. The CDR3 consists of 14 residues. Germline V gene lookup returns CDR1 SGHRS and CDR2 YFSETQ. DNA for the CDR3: TGCGCCAGCAGCCTCTTGTCAGGGGTCACTGAAGCTTTCTTT. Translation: CASSLLSGVTEAFF.

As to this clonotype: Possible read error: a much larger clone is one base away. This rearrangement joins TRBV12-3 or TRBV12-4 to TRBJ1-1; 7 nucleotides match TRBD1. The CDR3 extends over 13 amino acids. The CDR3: CAGSSGGGTEAFF. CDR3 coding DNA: TGTGCCGGCAGCTCAGGGGGTGGGACTGAAGCTTTCTTT.

The CDR3 coding sequence is TGTGCCAGCAGCTTAGGATCAGGGAAAAACTACGAGCAGTACTTC. Translated, it gives CASSLGSGKNYEQYF. The rearrangement joins TRBV13 to TRBJ2-7; D might be TRBD1 (5 bases). Per the germline V gene, CDR1 is PRHDT and CDR2 is FYEKMQ (reference sequence). This CDR3 has 15 residues. The germline V and J ends were trimmed by 0 bases and 3 bases, with 12 bases remaining between them.

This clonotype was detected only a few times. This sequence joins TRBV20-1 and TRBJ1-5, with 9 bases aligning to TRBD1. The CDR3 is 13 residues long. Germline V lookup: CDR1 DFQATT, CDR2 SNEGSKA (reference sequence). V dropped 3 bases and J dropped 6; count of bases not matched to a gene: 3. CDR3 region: CSARGQGGQPQHF. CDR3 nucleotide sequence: TGCAGTGCTAGGGGACAGGGCGGTCAGCCCCAGCATTTT.

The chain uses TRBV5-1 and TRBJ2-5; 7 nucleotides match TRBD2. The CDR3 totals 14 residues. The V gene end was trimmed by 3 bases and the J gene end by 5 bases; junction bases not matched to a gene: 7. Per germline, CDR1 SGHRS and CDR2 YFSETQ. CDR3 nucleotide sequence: TGCGCCAGCAGCTCAGCGGGGACCCGGGAGACCCAGTACTTC. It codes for CASSSAGTRETQYF.

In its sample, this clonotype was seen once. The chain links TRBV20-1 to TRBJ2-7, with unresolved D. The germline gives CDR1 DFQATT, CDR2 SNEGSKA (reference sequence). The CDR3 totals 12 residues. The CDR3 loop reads CSPAAYSGEQYF. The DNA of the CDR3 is TGCAGCCCGGCGGCCTATTCTGGGGAGCAGTACTTC.

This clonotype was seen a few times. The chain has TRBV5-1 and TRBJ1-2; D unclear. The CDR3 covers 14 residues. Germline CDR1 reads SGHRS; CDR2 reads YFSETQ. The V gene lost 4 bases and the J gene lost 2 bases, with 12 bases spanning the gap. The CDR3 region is CASSRLGENYGYTF. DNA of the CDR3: TGCGCCAGCAGCCGACTGGGCGAGAACTATGGCTACACCTTC.

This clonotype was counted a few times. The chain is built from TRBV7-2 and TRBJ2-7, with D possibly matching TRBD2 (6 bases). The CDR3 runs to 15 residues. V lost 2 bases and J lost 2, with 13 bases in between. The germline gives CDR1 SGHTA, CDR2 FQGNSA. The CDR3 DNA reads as TGTGCCAGCAGCTTACAGAACGGACTAACCTACGAGCAGTACTTC. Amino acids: CASSLQNGLTYEQYF. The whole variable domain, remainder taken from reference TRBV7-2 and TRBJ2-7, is GAGVSQSPSNKVTEKGKDVELRCDPISGHTALYWYRQSLGQGLEFLIYFQGNSAPDKSGLPSDRFSAERTGGSVSTLTIQRTQQEDSAVYLCASSLQNGLTYEQYFGPGTRLTVT.

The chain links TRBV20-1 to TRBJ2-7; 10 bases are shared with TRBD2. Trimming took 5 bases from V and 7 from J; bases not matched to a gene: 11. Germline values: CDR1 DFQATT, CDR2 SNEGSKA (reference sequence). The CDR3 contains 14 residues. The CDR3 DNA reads TGCAGTGCTTCCCTAGCGGGAGATTTTGGGGAGCAGTACTTC. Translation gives CSASLAGDFGEQYF.

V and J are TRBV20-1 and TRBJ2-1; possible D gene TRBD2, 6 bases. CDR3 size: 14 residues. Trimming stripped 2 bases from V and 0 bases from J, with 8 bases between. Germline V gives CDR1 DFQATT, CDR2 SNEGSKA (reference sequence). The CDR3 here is CSARTGVSYNEQFF. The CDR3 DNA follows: TGCAGTGCTAGAACGGGAGTCTCCTACAATGAGCAGTTCTTC.

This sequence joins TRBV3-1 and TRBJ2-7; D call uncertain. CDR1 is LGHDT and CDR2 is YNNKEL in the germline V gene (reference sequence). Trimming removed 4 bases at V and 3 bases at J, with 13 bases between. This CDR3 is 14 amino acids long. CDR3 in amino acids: CASSPTAMHYEQYF. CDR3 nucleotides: TGTGCCAGCAGCCCTACCGCGATGCACTACGAGCAGTACTTC.

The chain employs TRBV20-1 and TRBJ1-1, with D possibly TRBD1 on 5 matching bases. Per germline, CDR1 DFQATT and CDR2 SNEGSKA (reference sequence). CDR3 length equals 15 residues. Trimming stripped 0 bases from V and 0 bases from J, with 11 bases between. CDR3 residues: CSARDWGGVNTEAFF. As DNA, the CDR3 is TGCAGTGCTAGAGATTGGGGAGGGGTGAACACTGAAGCTTTCTTT.

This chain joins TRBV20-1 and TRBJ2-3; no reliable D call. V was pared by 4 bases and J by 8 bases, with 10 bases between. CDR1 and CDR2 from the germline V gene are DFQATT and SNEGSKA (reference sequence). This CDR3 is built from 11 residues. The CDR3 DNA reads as TGCAGTGCTAATATCGCAAGTACGCAGTATTTT. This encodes CSANIASTQYF.